One T cell receptor (beta chain) is described in this entry. Antigen: not known. The data derive from a study of T cell responses to AZD1222 COVID-19 vaccine. Study-wide context: Combined were second doses at about 4 or about 12 weeks.

Germline V gene data show CDR1 as KGHSH and CDR2 as LQKENI. V was pared by 5 bases and J by 7 bases, with 11 bases between. This CDR3 has 12 amino acids. Study results and limitations: Only a handful of AZD1222 recipients, six or seven in all, had baseline seropositivity. With dominance at 160-218 and 743-854, vaccine-associated CD4 TCRs spanned spike. The donor cohort was predominantly white British with a female majority, and clonal diversity may have been underestimated.

Here immunoSEQ multiplex PCR was the method, and the copy in TCRdb shows in-frame clones only, minus some. Of about 130,000 clones in the sample, approximately 84% were seen once. Source: peripheral blood, taken on day 0 of AZD1222 vaccination. The genes are TRBV18 and TRBJ1-2; TRBD1 is a possible D gene (5 bases). The receptor was derived from an adult in good health. CDR3 in amino acids: CASSGDASGYTF. CDR3 sequence (DNA): TGTGCCAGCTCAGGGGACGCCTCTGGCTACACCTTC.